This is a list of T cell receptor beta chains from one sample in a study of regulatory T cells in long-lasting Graves disease. TCRdb re-analysed the multiplex PCR reads in MiXCR, keeping a single row per CDR3 protein. The sample lists about 470,000 distinct CDR3 sequences, about 16% occurring once. These data were likewise used in another study, on T cells in Graves' hyperthyroidism and ophthalmopathy.

The sequenced sample was peripheral blood mononuclear cells (PBMCs), obtained at new diagnosis, from a patient treated with antithyroid drugs. The receptors here all came from a woman between 25 and 40 years old with Graves disease. CDR3s include the opening cysteine and the closing phenylalanine or tryptophan. Each record gives: J gene, D gene, clone size, V gene, CDR3 protein, CDR3 DNA. D genes are given only for firm matches. Not every row has a clone size; where given, it reads once, few, many or a size class.

J: TRBJ2-7; D: TRBD2; size: many; V: TRBV5-1; CDR3: CASSLGTSGTYEQYF; DNA: TGTGCCAGCAGCCTTGGGACTAGCGGGACCTACGAGCAGTACTTC
J: TRBJ2-3; D: .; size: many; V: TRBV14; CDR3: CASSQETILTQYF; DNA: TGTGCCAGCAGCCAAGAAACAATCCTAACGCAGTATTTT
J: TRBJ2-1; D: .; size: many; V: TRBV12-3/TRBV12-4; CDR3: CASSRQPSFPVRPFF; DNA: TGTGCCAGCAGTCGCCAACCCTCCTTTCCGGTACGGCCGTTCTTC
J: TRBJ1-1; D: TRBD1; size: .; V: TRBV5-1; CDR3: CASSQRDRGRVMNTEAFF; DNA: TGCGCCAGCAGCCAGAGGGACAGGGGGAGAGTTATGAACACTGAAGCTTTCTTT
J: TRBJ1-2; D: TRBD1; size: .; V: TRBV5-6; CDR3: CASSHPDRLNGYTF; DNA: TGTGCCAGCAGCCACCCGGACAGGCTAAATGGCTACACCTTC
J: TRBJ1-5; D: .; size: .; V: TRBV5-8; CDR3: CASSPGSHQPQHF; DNA: TGTGCCAGCAGCCCTGGGAGCCATCAGCCCCAGCATTTT
J: TRBJ2-3; D: TRBD2; size: many; V: TRBV9; CDR3: CASSVVGAGTSGSYGGGTDTQYF; DNA: TGTGCCAGCAGCGTAGTGGGCGCCGGGACTAGCGGGAGCTACGGAGGTGGCACAGATACGCAGTATTTT
J: TRBJ2-5; D: TRBD2; size: few; V: TRBV7-2; CDR3: CASSQGSGGRWETQYF; DNA: TGTGCCAGCAGCCAGGGGTCCGGCGGGAGGTGGGAGACCCAGTACTTC
J: TRBJ2-1; D: TRBD2; size: many; V: TRBV5-6; CDR3: CASSLPSGDNEQFF; DNA: TGTGCCAGCAGCTTGCCTAGCGGGGACAATGAGCAGTTCTTC
J: TRBJ1-4; D: .; size: many; V: TRBV29-1; CDR3: CSAQDEKLFF; DNA: TGCAGCGCCCAGGATGAAAAACTGTTTTTT
J: TRBJ2-6; D: .; size: many; V: TRBV27; CDR3: CASSPSGANVLTF; DNA: TGTGCCAGCAGTCCATCTGGGGCCAACGTCCTGACTTTC
J: TRBJ1-1; D: TRBD1; size: many; V: TRBV7-9; CDR3: CASSLQGWSTEAFF; DNA: TGTGCCAGCAGCCTACAGGGGTGGAGCACTGAAGCTTTCTTT
J: TRBJ2-2; D: TRBD2; size: .; V: TRBV5-1; CDR3: CASSSTSVRNTGELFF; DNA: TGCGCCAGCAGCTCTACTAGCGTCCGGAACACCGGGGAGCTGTTTTTT
J: TRBJ2-2; D: .; size: few; V: TRBV30; CDR3: CAWSPIYSPTSTFGELFF; DNA: TGTGCCTGGAGTCCCATTTATAGCCCGACTAGTACGTTTGGGGAGCTGTTTTTT
J: TRBJ2-3; D: TRBD2; size: many; V: TRBV6-2/TRBV6-3; CDR3: CASSYRAGVTDTQYF; DNA: TGTGCCAGCAGTTACCGGGCGGGAGTCACAGATACGCAGTATTTT
J: TRBJ2-5; D: TRBD2; size: many; V: TRBV20-1; CDR3: CSGTAGEGLETQYF; DNA: TGCAGTGGCACGGCGGGAGAGGGGCTTGAGACCCAGTACTTC
J: TRBJ2-7; D: .; size: few; V: TRBV19; CDR3: CASSIAGHTYEQYF; DNA: TGTGCCAGTAGTATCGCGGGACATACCTACGAGCAGTACTTC